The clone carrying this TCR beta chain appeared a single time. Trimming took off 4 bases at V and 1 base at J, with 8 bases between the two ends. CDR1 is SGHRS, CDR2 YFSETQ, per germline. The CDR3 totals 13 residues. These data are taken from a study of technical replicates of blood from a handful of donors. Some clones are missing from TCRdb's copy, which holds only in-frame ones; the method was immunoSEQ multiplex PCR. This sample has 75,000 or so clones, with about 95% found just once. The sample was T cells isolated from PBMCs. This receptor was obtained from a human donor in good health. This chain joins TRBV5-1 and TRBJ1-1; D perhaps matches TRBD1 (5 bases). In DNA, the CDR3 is TGCGCCAGCAGCCAAACAGGGAACACTGAAGCTTTCTTT. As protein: CASSQTGNTEAFF.